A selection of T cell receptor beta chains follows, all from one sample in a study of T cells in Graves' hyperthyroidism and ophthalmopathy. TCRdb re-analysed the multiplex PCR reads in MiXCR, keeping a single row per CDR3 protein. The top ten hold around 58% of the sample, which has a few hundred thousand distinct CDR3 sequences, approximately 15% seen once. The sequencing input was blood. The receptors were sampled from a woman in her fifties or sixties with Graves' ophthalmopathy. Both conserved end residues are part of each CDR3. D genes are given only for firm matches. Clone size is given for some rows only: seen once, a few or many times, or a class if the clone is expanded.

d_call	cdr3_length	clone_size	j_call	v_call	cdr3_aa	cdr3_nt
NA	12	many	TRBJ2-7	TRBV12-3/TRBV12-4	CASVGETYEQYF	TGTGCCAGTGTTGGGGAGACCTACGAGCAGTACTTC
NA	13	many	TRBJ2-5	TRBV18	CASSPPTRETQYF	TGTGCCAGCTCACCACCGACGAGAGAGACCCAGTACTTC
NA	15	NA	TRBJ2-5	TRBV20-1	CSATARGSGKETQYF	TGCAGTGCTACTGCCCGGGGTAGCGGCAAAGAGACCCAGTACTTC
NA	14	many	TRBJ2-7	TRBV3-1	CASSQAGSTYEQYF	TGTGCCAGCAGCCAGGCCGGGTCCACCTACGAGCAGTACTTC
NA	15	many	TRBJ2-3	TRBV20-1	CSARDEGVDSHTQYF	TGCAGTGCTAGAGACGAGGGGGTGGATTCTCATACGCAGTATTTT
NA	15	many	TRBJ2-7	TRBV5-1	CASSLRRQKGYEQYF	TGCGCCAGCAGCTTACGGCGCCAGAAGGGCTACGAGCAGTACTTC
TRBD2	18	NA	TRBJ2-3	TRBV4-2	CASSHVTQLAGAEDTQYF	TGTGCCAGCAGCCACGTGACCCAGCTAGCGGGAGCGGAAGATACGCAGTATTTT
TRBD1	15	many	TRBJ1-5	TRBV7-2	CASSLAAGGEQPQHF	TGTGCCAGCAGCTTAGCTGCAGGGGGCGAACAGCCCCAGCATTTT
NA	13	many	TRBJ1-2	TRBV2	CASSVTANYGYTF	TGTGCCAGCAGTGTAACCGCCAACTATGGCTACACCTTC
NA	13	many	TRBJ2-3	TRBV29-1	CSEETLGADTQYF	TGCAGCGAGGAGACTCTGGGAGCAGATACGCAGTATTTT
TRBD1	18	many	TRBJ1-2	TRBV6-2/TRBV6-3	CASTPMGGTGATNYGYTF	TGTGCCAGCACCCCAATGGGGGGGACAGGAGCAACTAACTATGGCTACACCTTC
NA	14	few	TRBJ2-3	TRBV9	CASSTGLLTDTQYF	TGTGCCAGCAGCACAGGACTACTCACAGATACGCAGTATTTT
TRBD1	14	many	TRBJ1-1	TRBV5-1	CASSQGALGTEAFF	TGCGCCAGCAGCCAGGGGGCTCTGGGCACTGAAGCTTTCTTT
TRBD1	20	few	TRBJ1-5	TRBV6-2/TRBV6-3	CASTQAGGQGTLRLYQPQHF	TGTGCCAGCACCCAGGCTGGGGGACAGGGGACACTTAGGCTATATCAGCCCCAGCATTTT
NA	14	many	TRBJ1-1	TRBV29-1	CSVEGWGRNTEAFF	TGCAGCGTTGAGGGGTGGGGCAGGAACACTGAAGCTTTCTTT
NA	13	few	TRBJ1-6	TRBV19	CASSRTNNSPLHF	TGTGCCAGTAGTAGGACCAATAATTCACCCCTCCACTTT
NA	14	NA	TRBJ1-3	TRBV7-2	CASSATASGNTIYF	TGTGCCAGCAGCGCAACAGCATCTGGAAACACCATATATTTT
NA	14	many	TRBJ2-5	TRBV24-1	CATSTEAEQETQYF	TGTGCCACCAGTACCGAGGCGGAACAAGAGACCCAGTACTTC
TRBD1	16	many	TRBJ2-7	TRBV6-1	CASSLKGGTGAYEQYF	TGTGCCAGCAGTTTAAAGGGCGGGACAGGGGCCTACGAGCAGTACTTC
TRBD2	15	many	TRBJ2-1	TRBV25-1	CASSALAGIYNEQFF	TGTGCCAGCAGTGCACTAGCGGGCATCTACAATGAGCAGTTCTTC
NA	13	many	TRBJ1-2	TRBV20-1	CSARRSKDYGYTF	TGCAGTGCTAGGCGATCCAAGGACTATGGCTACACCTTC
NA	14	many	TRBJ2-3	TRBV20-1	CSAGHLGRTDTQYF	TGCAGTGCTGGCCACTTAGGGAGAACAGATACGCAGTATTTT
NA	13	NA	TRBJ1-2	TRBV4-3	CASSTFGESGYTF	TGCGCCAGCAGTACCTTTGGGGAATCAGGCTACACCTTC
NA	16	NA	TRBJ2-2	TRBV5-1	CASETQGIRTPGSCFF	NA